This passage covers 5 T cell receptor beta chains from one sample sequenced in a study of regulatory T cells in long-lasting Graves disease. TCR sequences were obtained from RNA taken from PBMCs. TCRdb processed the reads anew with MiXCR; each CDR3 protein has one entry. The sample shows 1,200 or so distinct CDR3 sequences, roughly 50% of them seen only once. Sequences were derived from peripheral blood mononuclear cells (PBMCs), sampled with antithyroid drug treatment, in newly diagnosed or persistent Graves disease (not recorded which). These receptors all come from a female donor with Graves disease.

The CDR3 loop is CASSQEPGQGAVNIQYF. In DNA form, the CDR3 reads TGTGCCAGCAGCCAAGAACCGGGACAGGGGGCGGTGAACATTCAGTACTTC. The chain employs TRBV3-1 and TRBJ2-4, with 12 bases identical to TRBD1. Germline V CDR1 and CDR2: LGHDT, YNNKEL (reference sequence). CDR3 length: 17 amino acids. V lost 0 bases and J lost 7; bases outside the gene matches: 7.

Only a few counts were recorded for this clonotype. The chain uses TRBV30 and TRBJ2-7, with a possible D match to TRBD2 (6 bases). This CDR3 is built from 15 residues. V lost 3 bases and J lost 0, with 15 bases in between. CDR1 and CDR2 (germline): GTSNPN, SVGIG (reference sequence). CDR3 region: CAWRSPGLSSYEQYF. The CDR3 nucleotides are TGTGCCTGGAGATCCCCGGGACTCAGCTCCTACGAGCAGTACTTC.

The J gene is TRBJ2-1, the V gene TRBV7-9; D gene ambiguous. The V gene's germline CDR1 is SEHNR and CDR2 FQNEAQ (reference sequence). This CDR3 comprises 13 residues. Trimming shortened V by 8 bases and J by 8 bases, and 16 bases separated the two germline ends. This CDR3 is CASHYPPPDEQFF. The CDR3 DNA reads as TGTGCCAGCCATTATCCCCCACCCGATGAGCAGTTCTTC.

This chain connects TRBV6-1 to TRBJ2-7; TRBD1 agrees at 7 bases. The length of the CDR3 is 13 residues. V shed 7 bases and J 3 bases; nucleotides not matched to a gene: 6. CDR1 and CDR2 from the germline V gene are MNHNS and SASEGT. The CDR3 protein is CASKRQGNYEQYF. The CDR3 DNA is TGTGCCAGCAAAAGACAGGGTAACTACGAGCAGTACTTC.

The rearrangement joins TRBV27 to TRBJ1-1; 8 nucleotides line up with TRBD1. Germline V gene data show CDR1 as MNHEY and CDR2 as SMNVEV (reference sequence). CDR3 length: 15 residues. V lost 4 bases, J lost 0 bases, and 4 bases stayed unmatched. The CDR3 loop reads CASSSSTGVNTEAFF. As DNA, the CDR3 is TGTGCCAGCAGTTCATCGACAGGGGTGAACACTGAAGCTTTCTTT.